Shown below are 11 T cell receptor beta chains from a single sample sequenced in a study of spatial heterogeneity in lung cancer. TCRdb re-derived calls from the 5' RACE reads in MiXCR, one entry per CDR3 protein. The data contain about 52,000 distinct CDR3 sequences, around 7% of them seen just once; the ten biggest clones take up around 33%. Indicated time point: blood at routine non-recurrence follow-up after resection. Unsorted whole RNA samples from tumor, nontumor lung or frozen PBMC were sequenced. Sequences were derived from PBMCs, sampled at follow-up. The receptors derive from a female donor with early-stage non-small cell lung cancer.

The chain couples TRBV5-1 to TRBJ2-3; D possibly corresponds to TRBD1 (6 bases). Germline lookup yields CDR1 SGHRS and CDR2 YFSETQ. V was cut by 2 bases and J by 4 bases, with 11 bases left in between. The CDR3 length is 14 residues. In nucleotides, the CDR3 is TGCGCCAGCAGCTTACAGGGAAACCCAGATACGCAGTATTTT. This codes for CASSLQGNPDTQYF.

CDR3 amino acids: CASSLRQSRTDTQYF. CDR3 bases: TGTGCCAGCAGTTTAAGACAGAGCAGGACAGATACGCAGTATTTT. The genes are TRBV12-3 or TRBV12-4 and TRBJ2-3; D perhaps matches TRBD1 (5 bases). The CDR3 extends over 15 amino acids. Trimming stripped 2 bases from V and 3 bases from J, with 12 bases between.

This clonotype was recorded many times. The V call is TRBV16, the J call TRBJ1-2; possible D gene TRBD1, 5 bases. Trimming shortened V by 4 bases and J by 8 bases, and 17 bases separated the two germline ends. CDR3 length equals 14 residues. Germline V gene sequence: CDR1 KGHSY, CDR2 FQNENV. The CDR3 DNA is TGTGCCAGCAGCCGAGGGGCTCGGGACGGCGGCTACACCTTC. This codes for CASSRGARDGGYTF.

This clonotype was found many times. The V call is TRBV2, the J call TRBJ1-2; 10 bases align to TRBD1. The CDR3 spans 14 residues. The germline gives CDR1 SNHLY, CDR2 FYNNEI. V trimming: 3 bases; J trimming: 4 bases; junction bases outside the gene matches: 2. The DNA of the CDR3 is TGTGCCAGCAGTGAGGGACAGGGGACCTATGGCTACACCTTC. Translation gives CASSEGQGTYGYTF.

The chain is built from TRBV5-1 and TRBJ2-1, with D perhaps matching TRBD2 (6 bases). The ends were cut back, 0 bases at V and 0 bases at J, with 16 bases in the middle. Per germline, CDR1 SGHRS and CDR2 YFSETQ. The length of the CDR3 is 18 residues. The CDR3 reads CASSLEPIAAYSYNEQFF. The CDR3 nucleotides are TGCGCCAGCAGCTTGGAGCCTATAGCGGCCTACTCCTACAATGAGCAGTTCTTC. The full variable domain, with the rest looked up from reference TRBV5-1 and TRBJ2-1, is KAGVTQTPRYLIKTRGQQVTLSCSPISGHRSVSWYQQTPGQGLQFLFEYFSETQRNKGNFPGRFSGRQFSNSRSEMNVSTLELGDSALYLCASSLEPIAAYSYNEQFFGPGTRLTVL.

This clonotype was seen more than once but under ten times. This chain connects TRBV28 to TRBJ1-2; D may be TRBD1 (6 bases). V shed 3 bases and J shed 8 bases, with 19 bases lying between them. Looked up from germline, CDR1 is MDHEN and CDR2 is SYDVKM. The CDR3 has 15 amino acids. CDR3 bases: TGTGCCAGCAGTTTCTCACCCCTTATCGGGGGCGGCTACACCTTC. Its protein product is CASSFSPLIGGGYTF.

V gene TRBV2 combines with J gene TRBJ2-1; TRBD2 agrees at 12 bases. The CDR3 is 16 amino acids. Germline lookup yields CDR1 SNHLY and CDR2 FYNNEI. J gave up 9 bases and V 6 bases, and 12 bases lay outside the gene matches. The DNA of the CDR3 is TGTGCCAGCAGAGCTAGCGGGGGGGCTTTTGGAGGTGAGCAGTTCTTC. Translation gives CASRASGGAFGGEQFF.

The chain joins TRBV6-2 or TRBV6-3 to TRBJ2-1; 11 positions agree with TRBD2. Per germline, CDR1 MNHEY and CDR2 SVGEGT. The CDR3 runs to 17 residues. The V gene end was trimmed by 7 bases and the J gene end by 4 bases; junction bases not matched to a gene: 12. The CDR3 spells CASTSPSSGGSYNEQFF. The CDR3 DNA reads as TGTGCCAGCACTTCCCCATCTAGCGGGGGGTCTTACAATGAGCAGTTCTTC.

The gene calls are TRBV5-1 and TRBJ2-5, with D maybe TRBD1 (6 bases). This CDR3 has 15 residues. CDR1 and CDR2 (germline): SGHRS, YFSETQ. V was trimmed by 6 bases and J by 2 bases, leaving 17 bases between them. CDR3 coding DNA: TGCGCCAGCACCACGACAGGCGGTACTCAAGAGACCCAGTACTTC. Translation: CASTTTGGTQETQYF.

This clonotype has at least ten counts. The rearrangement links TRBV5-1 to TRBJ2-7; TRBD1 matches 8 bases. CDR3 size: 18 residues. CDR1 SGHRS and CDR2 YFSETQ come from the germline V gene. J was trimmed by 0 bases and V by 3 bases; bases with no gene match: 14. DNA for the CDR3: TGCGCCAGCAGCTACCCCCTTCCGGAGACAGGGGCCTCCTACGAGCAGTACTTC. Amino acid sequence: CASSYPLPETGASYEQYF.

This clonotype was counted a few times. The chain has TRBV28 and TRBJ2-3; perhaps TRBD1 as D (8 bases). The CDR3 is 16 residues long. V lost 5 bases to trimming and J lost 5 bases, with 20 bases between them. Germline V gene lookup returns CDR1 MDHEN and CDR2 SYDVKM. Written as DNA, the CDR3 is TGTGCCAGCAGTCAACGACAGGGGAGGGGTGGAGATACGCAGTATTTT. Amino acid sequence: CASSQRQGRGGDTQYF.